This T cell receptor beta chain was captured in a study of T cells in Graves' hyperthyroidism and ophthalmopathy. Study in general: Peripheral blood collection took place at initial diagnosis, before any treatment.

This clonotype was seen many times. Its antigen is unidentified. Researchers took RNA transcripts and amplified the TCR beta CDR3 regions from them. First-round RT-PCR of the TCR CDR3 relied on the HTBI primer set. Using its own MiXCR run on the multiplex PCR reads, TCRdb lists one record per CDR3 protein. The table includes around 500,000 distinct CDR3 sequences, 14% detected once. Orbital computed tomography and thyroid ultrasound, together with serum TRAb and thyroxine and clinical symptoms, were used for diagnoses. Findings and limits, study-wide: The model foresaw ophthalmopathy a median roughly 6 months prior to onset. Blood also carried most thyroid clonotypes expanded above 0.001.

V was pared by 7 bases and J by 4 bases, with 13 bases of the junction left unmatched. This CDR3 spans 16 amino acids. Germline lookup yields CDR1 MNHNS and CDR2 SASEGT. This TCR derives from a woman between 40 and 50 years old with Graves' hyperthyroidism. Material for sequencing was blood. This rearrangement joins TRBV6-1 to TRBJ2-1; 7 bases fit TRBD1. CDR3 protein: CASTTSRQGRYNEQFF. The CDR3 bases are TGTGCCAGCACTACTTCAAGACAGGGAAGATACAATGAGCAGTTCTTC.